The clone carrying this T cell receptor (beta chain) has a handful of counts. This sample was included in a study of response to subunit inactivated influenza vaccine. This CDR3 is 15 amino acids long. Trimming left V 0 bases short and J 7 bases short, with 14 bases between. The germline CDR1 and CDR2 sequences are LGHNA and YNFKEQ. A single record per CDR3 protein comes from TCRdb applying MiXCR to the RT-PCR reads. The sample has 500,000 to 600,000 distinct CDR3 sequences, approximately 11% seen once. The sample also formed part of further work on T cells expressing NK-cell markers. That investigation notes: UMIs accompanied the 5'RACE template switching by which TCR beta cDNA was made. From sorted CD3+CD56+NKG2C+, CD3+CD56+NKG2C- and CD3+CD56-NKG2C+ T cells came the TCR beta repertoires. Seropositivity for HCMV was found in most of the eight sequenced donors, with one seronegative. For six donors, the dominant NKG2C+ clonotypes made up about 1.0-7.0% of their CD8+ T cells. Expanded clones of NKG2C+ T cells had an unclear HCMV specificity.

Here the sequenced sample was PBMCs from blood, taken on the day of vaccination. The sequence was collected from a man between 45 and 60 years old who received an inactivated influenza vaccine. J is TRBJ2-3 and V is TRBV4-2; unclear D gene. The CDR3 sequence is CASSQEDLSRNTQYF. CDR3 DNA: TGTGCCAGCAGCCAAGAGGACCTCTCAAGGAATACGCAGTATTTT.